This T cell receptor (beta chain) is from a study of breast tumors, draining lymph nodes, adjacent tissues. The table lists this clonotype with many counts. The antigen is undetermined. Samples came from axillary lymph nodes draining the breast cancer. Each CDR3 protein is one row after TCRdb ran MiXCR on the multiplex PCR reads. This table holds hundreds of thousands of distinct CDR3 sequences, 32% found once. Notes on the study in general: Most tumor T cells seemingly derive from lymph node, then expand in tumor. Luminal-like breast cancer showed significantly greater tumor-nontumor repertoire similarity than basal-like breast cancer did. Compared with lymph nodes, tumors were less diverse; compared with nontumor tissue, more.

The sample comprised axillary lymph node tissue. This TCR came from a female donor with breast cancer. Some clones in this sample may be carry-over from other donors' samples.

The CDR3 region is CASSALAVAYEQYF. The CDR3 nucleotides read TGTGCCAGCAGTGCTCTAGCGGTGGCCTACGAGCAGTACTTC. The rearrangement joins TRBV2 to TRBJ2-7; the match to TRBD2 covers 7 bases. The CDR3 sequence is 14 residues long. Germline V gene lookup returns CDR1 SNHLY and CDR2 FYNNEI. V was clipped by 4 bases and J by 2 bases; unmatched bases: 5. The entire variable domain, with the rest obtained from reference TRBV2 and TRBJ2-7, is as follows: EPEVTQTPSHQVTQMGQEVILRCVPISNHLYFYWYRQILGQKVEFLVSFYNNEISEKSEIFDDQFSVERPDGSNFTLKIRSTKLEDSAMYFCASSALAVAYEQYFGPGTRLTVT.